Listed here is a single TCR beta chain. Its antigen is unidentified. This record belongs to a study of early T cells in non-severe SARS-CoV-2 infection. Overall study: Sequencing targeted bulk RNA from unsorted whole blood, leaving chains unpaired.

Study-wide findings and caveats: Anti-spike CD8 specificities were favored by VDJdb matching, whose results missed private and CD4 specificities.

With V trimmed by 0 bases and J by 4 bases, 9 bases remained unmatched. Germline lookup yields CDR1 MNHEY and CDR2 SVGAGI. This CDR3 is 17 amino acids long. The TCR library protocol was used to attach unique molecular identifiers. These identifiers were attached to individual cDNA molecules. TCRdb re-analysed the 5' RACE reads in MiXCR, keeping a single row per CDR3 protein. The sample has more than 55,000 distinct CDR3 sequences; roughly an eighth are singletons. This TCR was recovered from an adult who was a healthcare worker with PCR-confirmed SARS-CoV-2 infection or an uninfected control (not recorded which). This sequence joins TRBV6-5 and TRBJ2-1; TRBD2 matches at 7 bases. The sequences come from whole blood, collected at baseline. CDR3 sequence (DNA): TGTGCCAGCAGTTACTCCCCTTTGGCGGGGGTATACAATGAGCAGTTCTTC. Protein product: CASSYSPLAGVYNEQFF.